The text below deals with one TCR beta chain. The antigen is undetermined. The sample is drawn from a study of shared clonotypes between healthy human individuals. Caucasian adults residing in Nashville, Tennessee made up all the donors. Into CD45RA+ naive and CD45RA-negative memory subsets, the CD4+ cells were split. Produced via immunoSEQ multiplex PCR; TCRdb's table is partial and in-frame only. This table has about 1.1 million clones, 70% to 80% appearing once. The CDR3 sequence is 15 residues long. Germline CDR1 reads SQVTM; CDR2 reads ANQGSEA. Trimming cost V 7 bases and J 0 bases; bases outside gene matches: 6. Study conclusions and caveats: Donor scarcity curtailed the genetic and exposure-history diversity represented herein. Among the subsets, naive ones generally showed larger estimated richness than memory ones.

Sequenced input: memory CD4+ T cells from PBMCs. Described subset: CD45RA-negative fraction. This sequence was found in a man aged 18 to 30 in good health. Some clones in this sample may be carry-over from other donors' samples. V is TRBV29-1 and J is TRBJ2-3, with TRBD2 matching over 11 bases. The DNA for the CDR3 is TGCAGCGCTAGACTAGCGGGGTTTAGCACAGATACGCAGTATTTT. Protein: CSARLAGFSTDTQYF.